This entry concerns a single T cell receptor beta chain. Its antigen remains unidentified. TCRdb's copy holds only in-frame clones and misses some; the assay was immunoSEQ multiplex PCR. The repertoire holds 30,000 to 40,000 clones, more than 70% seen once, with around a tenth in the top ten. The data are from a study of OX40 agonist ivuxolimab in advanced cancers. Study-wide context: Every 2 weeks, patients received ivuxolimab intravenously, dosed at 0.01 to 10 mg/kg. General study findings and limits: On average, a greater number of expanded clones characterised CD8+ T cells relative to CD4+. Antigens targeted by the expanded peripheral T cells were not determined. Clonal expansion from baseline to week 6 occurred in both CD4+ and CD8+ T cells.

This clonotype was sampled from an adult with an advanced solid tumor such as melanoma, head and neck, liver or kidney cancer. The source material was CD4+ or CD8+ T cells sorted from blood, sampled in a trial of the OX40 agonist ivuxolimab.

CDR3 coding DNA: TGTGCCAGCAGCAAGTACCAAGAGACCCAGTACTTC. As protein: CASSKYQETQYF. This rearrangement joins TRBV7-2 to TRBJ2-5, with D hard to call. Germline loops: CDR1 SGHTA, CDR2 FQGNSA. The CDR3 spans 12 residues. V was clipped by 5 bases and J by 0 bases, with 4 bases between them.